The clone carrying this T cell receptor (beta chain) was counted only a few times. The antigen remains unidentified. This sample is part of a study of T-cell memory formation after mild COVID-19. On the study more broadly: Largely, TCR clusters stayed within a single donor. Study-level results: Certain responding clones were present in pre-infection memory, suggesting participation of cross-reactive memory.

Amplification by 5'RACE using constant-segment primers produced TCR alpha and TCR beta cDNA libraries that carried sample barcodes and UMIs. One entry per CDR3 protein, called by TCRdb with MiXCR from the 5' RACE reads. The table records a few hundred thousand distinct CDR3 sequences, 25% to 30% of them present only once. CDR1 is SGHTA and CDR2 is FQGNSA in the germline V gene. Trimming removed 4 bases at V and 1 base at J, with 13 bases between. The CDR3 runs to 15 residues. Sequenced input: PBMCs or a T cell subset sorted from them (not recorded which). This receptor was identified in an adult woman who had mild COVID-19 (a few samples of this study predate the infection). Cell type and time point are not known. The chain carries TRBV7-2 and TRBJ1-1; a possible D gene is TRBD1 (5 bases). CDR3 protein: CASSSRDGSNTEAFF. The DNA for the CDR3 is TGTGCCAGCAGCTCTAGGGACGGATCGAACACTGAAGCTTTCTTT.